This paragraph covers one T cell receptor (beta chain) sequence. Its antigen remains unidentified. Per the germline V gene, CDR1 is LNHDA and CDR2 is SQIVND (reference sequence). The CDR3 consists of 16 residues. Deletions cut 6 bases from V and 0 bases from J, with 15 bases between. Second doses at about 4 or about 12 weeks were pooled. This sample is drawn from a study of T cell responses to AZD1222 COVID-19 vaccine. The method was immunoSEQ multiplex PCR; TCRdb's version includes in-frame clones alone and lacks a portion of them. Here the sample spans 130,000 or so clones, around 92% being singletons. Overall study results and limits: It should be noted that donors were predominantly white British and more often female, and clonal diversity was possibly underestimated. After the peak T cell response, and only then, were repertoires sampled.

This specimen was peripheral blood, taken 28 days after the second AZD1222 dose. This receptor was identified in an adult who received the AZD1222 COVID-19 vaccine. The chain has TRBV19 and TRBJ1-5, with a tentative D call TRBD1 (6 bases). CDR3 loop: CASSLGGPFSNQPQHF. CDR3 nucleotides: TGTGCCAGTAGCCTGGGGGGGCCCTTTAGCAATCAGCCCCAGCATTTT.